Described below is a single TCR beta chain sequence and its context. The antigen is undetermined. These data are taken from a study of T cell responses to AZD1222 COVID-19 vaccine. Broader study findings: A mostly white British donor set with more females was recruited, and clonal diversity was possibly underestimated. Seropositive AZD1222 recipients at baseline numbered only six or seven.

Data came from immunoSEQ multiplex PCR; TCRdb stores just in-frame clones and leaves some out. The repertoire holds 70,000 or so clones, with less than 85% as singletons. Per the germline V gene, CDR1 is SEHNR and CDR2 is FQNEAQ (reference sequence). V dropped 1 base and J dropped 8 bases, with 11 bases sitting between them. The CDR3 consists of 13 residues. The receptor's source is an adult who received the AZD1222 COVID-19 vaccine. The V gene is TRBV7-9, the J gene TRBJ1-2, with unresolved D. Specimen: peripheral blood, collected 28 days after the second AZD1222 dose. Written as DNA, the CDR3 is TGTGCCAGCAGCTTAGTATATGGCGAGGGCTACACCTTC. Protein product: CASSLVYGEGYTF.